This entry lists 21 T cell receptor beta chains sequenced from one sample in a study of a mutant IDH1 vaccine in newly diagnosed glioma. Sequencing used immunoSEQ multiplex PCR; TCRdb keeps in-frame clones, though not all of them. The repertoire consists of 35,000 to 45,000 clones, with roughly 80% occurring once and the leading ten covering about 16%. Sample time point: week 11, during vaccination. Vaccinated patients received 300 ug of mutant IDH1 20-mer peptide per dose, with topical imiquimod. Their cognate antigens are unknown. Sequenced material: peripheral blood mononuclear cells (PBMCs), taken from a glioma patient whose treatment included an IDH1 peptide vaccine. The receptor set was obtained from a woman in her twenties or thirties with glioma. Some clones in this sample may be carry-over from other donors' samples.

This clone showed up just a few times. CDR3 nucleotide sequence: TGTGCCAGCAGCATAGCGGGAGTGAACACTGAAGCTTTCTTT. As protein: CASSIAGVNTEAFF. The gene calls are TRBV6-6 and TRBJ1-1, with D hard to call. The germline gives CDR1 MNHNY, CDR2 SVGAGI (reference sequence). Trimming took 6 bases from V and 0 from J, leaving 11 bases between them. This CDR3 has 14 amino acids.

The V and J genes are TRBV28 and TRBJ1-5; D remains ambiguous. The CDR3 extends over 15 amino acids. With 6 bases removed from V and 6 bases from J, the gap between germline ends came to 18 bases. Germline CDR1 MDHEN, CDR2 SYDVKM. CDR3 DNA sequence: TGTGCCAGCAGCTTCTCCTATCCACCCGGTCAGCCCCAGCATTTT. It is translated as CASSFSYPPGQPQHF.

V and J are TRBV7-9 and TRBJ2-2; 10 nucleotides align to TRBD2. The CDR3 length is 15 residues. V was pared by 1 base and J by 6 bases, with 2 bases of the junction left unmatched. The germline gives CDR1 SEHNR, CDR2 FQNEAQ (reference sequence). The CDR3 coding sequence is TGTGCCAGCAGCTTAGAAGCGGGAGGGGCCGGGGAGCTGTTTTTT. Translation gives CASSLEAGGAGELFF.

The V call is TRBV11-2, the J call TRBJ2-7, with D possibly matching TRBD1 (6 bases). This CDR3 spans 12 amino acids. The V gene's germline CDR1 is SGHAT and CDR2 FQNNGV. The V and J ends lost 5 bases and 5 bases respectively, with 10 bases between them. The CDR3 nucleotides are TGTGCCAGCAGCAAGGACAGCCACGAGCAGTACTTC. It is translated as CASSKDSHEQYF.

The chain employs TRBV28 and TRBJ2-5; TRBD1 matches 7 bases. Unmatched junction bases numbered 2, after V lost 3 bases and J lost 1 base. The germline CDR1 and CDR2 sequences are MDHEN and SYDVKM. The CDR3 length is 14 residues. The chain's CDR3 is CASSLRGRQETQYF. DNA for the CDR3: TGTGCCAGCAGTTTGAGGGGGCGCCAAGAGACCCAGTACTTC. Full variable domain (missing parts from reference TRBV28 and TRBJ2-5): DVKVTQSSRYLVKRTGEKVFLECVQDMDHENMFWYRQDPGLGLRLIYFSYDVKMKEKGDIPEGYSVSREKKERFSLILESASTNQTSMYLCASSLRGRQETQYFGPGTRLLVL.

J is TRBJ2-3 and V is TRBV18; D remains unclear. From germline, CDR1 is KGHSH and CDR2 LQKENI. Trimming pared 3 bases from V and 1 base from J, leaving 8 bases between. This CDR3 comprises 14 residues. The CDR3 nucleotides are TGTGCCAGCTCACCCACGTACCGCACAGATACGCAGTATTTT. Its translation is CASSPTYRTDTQYF.

CDR3 DNA: TGTGCCAGCAGCGCAGGACAAAACACTGAAGCTTTCTTT. It encodes CASSAGQNTEAFF. V usage is TRBV9 and J usage is TRBJ1-1; D may be TRBD1 (5 bases). The CDR3 totals 13 residues. V was pared by 3 bases and J by 2 bases, with 8 bases between. The V gene's germline CDR1 is SGDLS and CDR2 YYNGEE.

Here the CDR3 DNA reads TGTGCCAGTAGGCTAGCGGGAGGGGACTCAACGGATACGCAGTATTTT. Translated, it gives CASRLAGGDSTDTQYF. V usage is TRBV19 and J usage is TRBJ2-3; 12 bases match TRBD2. Per the germline V gene, CDR1 is LNHDA and CDR2 is SQIVND (reference sequence). CDR3 size: 16 residues. The V segment lost 6 bases and the J segment 6 bases; nucleotides outside the gene matches: 10.

The CDR3 nucleotides are TGTGCCAGCTCACCCGGACTAGCTTACGAGCAGTACTTC. It translates to CASSPGLAYEQYF. The chain employs TRBV18 and TRBJ2-7; TRBD2 matches at 8 bases. This CDR3 is built from 13 residues. The germline V gene has CDR1 KGHSH and CDR2 LQKENI. J gave up 4 bases and V 3 bases, and 2 bases lay outside the gene matches.

CDR3 residues: CASSAGLLNEQFF. CDR3 sequence (DNA): TGTGCCAGTAGTGCCGGACTGCTCAATGAGCAGTTCTTC. The rearrangement uses TRBV19 and TRBJ2-1; TRBD2 might be the D (5 bases). V lost 5 bases, J lost 6 bases, and 11 bases lay in between. The germline gives CDR1 LNHDA, CDR2 SQIVND (reference sequence). The CDR3 totals 13 residues.

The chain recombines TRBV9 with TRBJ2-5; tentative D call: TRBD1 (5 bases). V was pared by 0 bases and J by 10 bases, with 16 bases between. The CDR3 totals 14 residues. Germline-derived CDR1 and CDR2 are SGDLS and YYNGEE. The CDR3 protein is CASSVDPGHRDQYF. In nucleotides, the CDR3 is TGTGCCAGCAGCGTAGATCCCGGACACCGAGACCAGTACTTC.

In DNA, the CDR3 is TGTGCCAGCAGTTACCCCCCGGGCAGGGGGGGCACTGAAGCTTTCTTT. Amino acids: CASSYPPGRGGTEAFF. This chain uses TRBV2 with TRBJ1-1, with 7 bases that match TRBD1. The CDR3 consists of 16 residues. With V trimmed by 5 bases and J by 4 bases, 13 bases remained unmatched. Germline CDR1 SNHLY, CDR2 FYNNEI.

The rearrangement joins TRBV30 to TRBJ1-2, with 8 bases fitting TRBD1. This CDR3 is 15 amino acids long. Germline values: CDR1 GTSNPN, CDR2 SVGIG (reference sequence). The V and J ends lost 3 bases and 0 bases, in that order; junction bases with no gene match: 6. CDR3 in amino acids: CAWRRDRGSNYGYTF. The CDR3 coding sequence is TGTGCCTGGAGACGAGACAGGGGATCTAACTATGGCTACACCTTC.

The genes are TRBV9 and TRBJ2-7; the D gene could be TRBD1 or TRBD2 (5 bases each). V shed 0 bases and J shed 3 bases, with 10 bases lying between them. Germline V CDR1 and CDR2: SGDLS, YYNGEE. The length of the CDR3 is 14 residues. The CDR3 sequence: CASSVGGTDYEQYF. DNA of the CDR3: TGTGCCAGCAGCGTAGGAGGGACGGACTACGAGCAGTACTTC.

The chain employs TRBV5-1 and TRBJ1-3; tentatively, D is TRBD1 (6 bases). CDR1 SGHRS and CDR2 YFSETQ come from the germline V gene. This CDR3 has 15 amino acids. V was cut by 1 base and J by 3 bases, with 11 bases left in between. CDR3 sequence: CASSLHGGLGNTIYF. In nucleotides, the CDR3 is TGCGCCAGCAGCTTGCACGGGGGGCTTGGAAACACCATATATTTT. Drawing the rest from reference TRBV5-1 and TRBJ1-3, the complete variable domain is KAGVTQTPRYLIKTRGQQVTLSCSPISGHRSVSWYQQTPGQGLQFLFEYFSETQRNKGNFPGRFSGRQFSNSRSEMNVSTLELGDSALYLCASSLHGGLGNTIYFGEGSWLTVV.

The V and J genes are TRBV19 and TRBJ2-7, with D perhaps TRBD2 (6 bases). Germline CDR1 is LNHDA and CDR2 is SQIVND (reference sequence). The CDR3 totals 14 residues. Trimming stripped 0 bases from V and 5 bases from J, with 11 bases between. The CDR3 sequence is CASSIDGGTDEQYF. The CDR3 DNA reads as TGTGCCAGTAGTATAGATGGAGGGACGGACGAGCAGTACTTC.

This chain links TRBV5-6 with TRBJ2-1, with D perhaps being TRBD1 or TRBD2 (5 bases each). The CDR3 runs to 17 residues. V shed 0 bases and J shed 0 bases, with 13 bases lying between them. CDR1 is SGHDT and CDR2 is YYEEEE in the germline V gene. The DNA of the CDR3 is TGTGCCAGCAGCTTGGGGGGCGGGTCGAGCTCCTACAATGAGCAGTTCTTC. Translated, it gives CASSLGGGSSSYNEQFF.

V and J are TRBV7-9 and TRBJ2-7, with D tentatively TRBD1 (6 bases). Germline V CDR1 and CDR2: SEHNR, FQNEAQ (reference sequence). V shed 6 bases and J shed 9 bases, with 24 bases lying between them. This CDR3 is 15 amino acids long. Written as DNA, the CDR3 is TGTGCCAGCAGTTCCTTTGGGGGACAAATCCGAGCGCAGTACTTC. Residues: CASSSFGGQIRAQYF.

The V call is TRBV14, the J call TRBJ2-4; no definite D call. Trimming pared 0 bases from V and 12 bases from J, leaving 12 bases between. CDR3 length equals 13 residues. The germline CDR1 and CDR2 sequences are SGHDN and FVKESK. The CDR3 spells CASSQEVASSQYF. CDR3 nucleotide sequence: TGTGCCAGCAGCCAAGAGGTGGCTTCATCTCAGTACTTC.

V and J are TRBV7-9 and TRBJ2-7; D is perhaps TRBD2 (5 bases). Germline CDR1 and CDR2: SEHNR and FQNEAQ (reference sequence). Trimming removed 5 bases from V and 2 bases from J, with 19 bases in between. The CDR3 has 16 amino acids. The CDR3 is CASSRTDSTPTYEQYF. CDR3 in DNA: TGTGCCAGCAGCCGGACTGATTCAACCCCGACCTACGAGCAGTACTTC.

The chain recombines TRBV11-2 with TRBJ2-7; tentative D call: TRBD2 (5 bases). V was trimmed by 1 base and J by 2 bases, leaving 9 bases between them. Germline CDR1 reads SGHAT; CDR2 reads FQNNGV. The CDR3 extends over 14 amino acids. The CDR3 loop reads CASSLGVGTYEQYF. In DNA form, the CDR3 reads TGTGCCAGCAGCTTAGGGGTCGGGACCTACGAGCAGTACTTC.